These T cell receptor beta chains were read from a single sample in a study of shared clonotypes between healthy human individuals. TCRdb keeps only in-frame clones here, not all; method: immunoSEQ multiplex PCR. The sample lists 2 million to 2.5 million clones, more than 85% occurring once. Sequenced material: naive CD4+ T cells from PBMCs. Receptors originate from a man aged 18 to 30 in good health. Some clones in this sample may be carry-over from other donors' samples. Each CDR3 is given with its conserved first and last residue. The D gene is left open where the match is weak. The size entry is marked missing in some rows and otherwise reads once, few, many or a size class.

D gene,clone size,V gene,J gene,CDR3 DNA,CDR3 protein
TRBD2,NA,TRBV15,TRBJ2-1,TGTGCCACGAGACTAGCGGGAGTCAATGAGCAGTTCTTC,CATRLAGVNEQFF
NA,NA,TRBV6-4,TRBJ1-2,TGTGCCAGCAGTGACTCTTCGGTTGGGGGATATGGCTACACCTTC,CASSDSSVGGYGYTF
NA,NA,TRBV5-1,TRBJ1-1,TGCGCCAGCAGCTTGGGCGCCCCTTCTGAAGCTTTCTTT,CASSLGAPSEAFF
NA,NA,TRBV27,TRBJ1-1,TGTGCCAGCAGTCCGTCTCGTACAGCGAACACTGAAGCTTTCTTT,CASSPSRTANTEAFF
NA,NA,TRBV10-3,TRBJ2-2,TGTGCCATCAGTCCCAGTGTTAACACCGGGGAGCTGTTTTTT,CAISPSVNTGELFF
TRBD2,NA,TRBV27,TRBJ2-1,TGTGCCAGCAGCTTACGACTAGCGGGAGACTACAATGAGCAGTTCTTC,CASSLRLAGDYNEQFF
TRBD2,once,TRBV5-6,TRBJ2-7,TGTGCCAGCAGCTTGTGGACTAGCGGGACCTACGAGCAGTACTTC,CASSLWTSGTYEQYF
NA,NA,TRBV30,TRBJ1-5,TGTGCCTCCCCAGGGGATCAGCCCCAGCATTTT,CASPGDQPQHF
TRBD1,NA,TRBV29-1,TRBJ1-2,TGCAGCGTCGGGACAGGGGCCGACAGGCTTTCTGATGGCTACACCTTC,CSVGTGADRLSDGYTF
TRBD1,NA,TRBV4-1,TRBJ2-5,TGCGCCAGCAGCCTCGGACAGGGGTGGCAAGAGACCCAGTACTTC,CASSLGQGWQETQYF
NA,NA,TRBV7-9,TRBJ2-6,TGTGCCAGCAGCCCGCATCACTTCCCTGGGGCCAACGTCCTGACTTTC,CASSPHHFPGANVLTF
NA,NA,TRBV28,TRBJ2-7,TGTGCCAGCAGTTTTCCCAAGCCCGGCAGGGGAGGTTACGAGCAGTACTTC,CASSFPKPGRGGYEQYF
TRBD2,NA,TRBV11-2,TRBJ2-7,TGTGCCAGCAGTTCTCTAGCGGGAGCACACGAGCAGTACTTC,CASSSLAGAHEQYF
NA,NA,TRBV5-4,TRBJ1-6,TGTGCCAGCAGCCGGGACGGGAGGAATTCACCCCTCCACTTT,CASSRDGRNSPLHF
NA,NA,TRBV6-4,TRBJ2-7,TGTGCCAGCAGCGAAGGAGCGGGTGACTCCTACGAGCAGTACTTC,CASSEGAGDSYEQYF
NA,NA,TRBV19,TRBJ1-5,TGTGCCAGTAGTACCCAACAGGGCCCTCAGCCCCAGCATTTT,CASSTQQGPQPQHF
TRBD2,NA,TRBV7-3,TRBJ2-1,TGTGCCAGCAGCTCGAGCCTAGCGGGAGGGAGGAATGAGCAGTTCTTC,CASSSSLAGGRNEQFF
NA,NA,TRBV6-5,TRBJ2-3,TGTGCCAGCACGAAGGCGGGCCTCACAGATACGCAGTATTTT,CASTKAGLTDTQYF
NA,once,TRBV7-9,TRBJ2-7,TGTGCCAGCAGCTTAGAGTCCCCTGCGCAGTACTTC,CASSLESPAQYF
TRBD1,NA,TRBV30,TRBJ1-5,TGTGCCTGGAGTGCATCCCTCACCCGGGACAGGGGTTGGAATCAGCCCCAGCATTTT,CAWSASLTRDRGWNQPQHF
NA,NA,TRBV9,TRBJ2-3,TGTGCCAGCAGCGGGAGCGGGTATAGCACAGATACGCAGTATTTT,CASSGSGYSTDTQYF
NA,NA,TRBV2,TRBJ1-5,TGTGCCAGCACCCTCGGGGGAAGTGGGCAGCCCCAGCATTTT,CASTLGGSGQPQHF
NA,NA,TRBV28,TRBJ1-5,TGTGCCAGCAGTTTAACCCATGTCGGCGGGCAGCCCCAGCATTTT,CASSLTHVGGQPQHF
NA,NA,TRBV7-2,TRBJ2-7,TGTGCCAGCACCCCGGGACGGAACATCTACGAGCAGTACTTC,CASTPGRNIYEQYF
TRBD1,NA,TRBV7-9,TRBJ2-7,TGTGCCAGCAGCTTAGCGGGGACAGGGGGCTACGAGCAGTACTTC,CASSLAGTGGYEQYF
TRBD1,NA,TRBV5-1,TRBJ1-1,TGCGCCAGCAGCTCACGGGACAGCCTCTGGGACAGGGATAAAGGCACTGAAGCTTTCTTT,CASSSRDSLWDRDKGTEAFF
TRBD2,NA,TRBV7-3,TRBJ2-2,TGTGCCAGCAGCCCCGGAAGCGGGAGGGTGAACACCGGGGAGCTGTTTTTT,CASSPGSGRVNTGELFF
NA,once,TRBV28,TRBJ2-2,TGTGCCAGCAGTCCCGGCGGGACAGCGAACACCGGGGAGCTGTTTTTT,CASSPGGTANTGELFF
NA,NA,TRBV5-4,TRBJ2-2,TGTGCCAGCAGCTTGGGCAGGTCGAACACCGGGGAGCTGTTTTTT,CASSLGRSNTGELFF
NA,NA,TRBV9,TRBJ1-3,TGTGCCAGCAGCTCCTTTGGGTCTGGAAACACCATATATTTT,CASSSFGSGNTIYF
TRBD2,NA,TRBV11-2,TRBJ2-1,TGTGCCAGCAGCTTCACTAGCGGGAGAGGGAATGAGCAGTTCTTC,CASSFTSGRGNEQFF
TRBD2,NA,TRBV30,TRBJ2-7,TGTGCCTGGGTAAAGGCAGGACTAGGGTCCTACGAGCAGTACTTC,CAWVKAGLGSYEQYF
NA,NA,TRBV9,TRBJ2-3,TGTGCCAGCAGCGTCCCTAAGGAAACGCACATAAATACGCAGTATTTT,CASSVPKETHINTQYF
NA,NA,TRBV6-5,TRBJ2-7,TGTGCCAGCAGTCCGGATCCCTACGAGCAGTACTTC,CASSPDPYEQYF
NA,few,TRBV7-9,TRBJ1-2,TGTGCCAGCAGCTTAGTAAGGGGGGAAGGCTACACCTTC,CASSLVRGEGYTF
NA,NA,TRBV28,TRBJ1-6,TGTGCCGGAGGCTTTGGGAATTCACCCCTCCACTTT,CAGGFGNSPLHF
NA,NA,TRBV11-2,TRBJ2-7,TGTGCCAGCGTTGTGCGTTTGGGGGGCCCCGACGAGCAGTACTTC,CASVVRLGGPDEQYF
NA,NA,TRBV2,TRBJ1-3,TGTGCCAGCAGGTTGACGAGGACGGGCTCTGGAAACACCATATATTTT,CASRLTRTGSGNTIYF
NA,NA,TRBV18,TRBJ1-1,TGTGCCAGCTCTGGAACAGGGAGTCGGAACACTGAAGCTTTCTTT,CASSGTGSRNTEAFF
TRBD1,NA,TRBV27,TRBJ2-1,TGCGCGACAGGGTCTTACAATGAGCAGTTCTTC,CATGSYNEQFF
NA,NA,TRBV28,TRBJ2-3,TGTGCCAGCAGTTTACAGAGCACAGATACGCAGTATTTT,CASSLQSTDTQYF
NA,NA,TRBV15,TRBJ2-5,TGTGCCACCAGCAGAGGTACGGGAGAGACCCAGTACTTC,CATSRGTGETQYF
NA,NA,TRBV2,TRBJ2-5,TGTGCCAGCAGTGAAGGGAAGTATCAAGAGACCCAGTACTTC,CASSEGKYQETQYF
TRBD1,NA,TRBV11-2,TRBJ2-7,TGTGCCAGCCGACAGGGGATCTACGAGCAGTACTTC,CASRQGIYEQYF
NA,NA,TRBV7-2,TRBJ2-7,TGTGCCAGCAGCTCGAGTCGGCAGGGTCTCGAGCAGTACTTC,CASSSSRQGLEQYF
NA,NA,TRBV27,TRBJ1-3,TGTGCCAGCAGTCCGGCAGAATCTGGAAACACCATATATTTT,CASSPAESGNTIYF
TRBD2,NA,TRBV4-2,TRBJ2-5,TGTGCCAGCAGCCCCCGTGGGCTAGCGGGAGTAGGGGAGACCCAGTACTTC,CASSPRGLAGVGETQYF
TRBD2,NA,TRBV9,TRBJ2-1,TGTGCCAGCAGCGTAGTGGGGTCTAGCGGAAATTACAATGAGCAGTTCTTC,CASSVVGSSGNYNEQFF
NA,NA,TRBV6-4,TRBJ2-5,TGTGCCAGCTTGGGCCGCGACGTTGAGACCCAGTACTTC,CASLGRDVETQYF
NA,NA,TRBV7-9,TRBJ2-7,TGTGCCAGCAGCTTAGAACAGGGTCCCGAGCAGTACTTC,CASSLEQGPEQYF
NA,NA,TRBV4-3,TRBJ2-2,TGCGCCAGCAGCCAAGAAGTCTCCGGGGAGCTGTTTTTT,CASSQEVSGELFF
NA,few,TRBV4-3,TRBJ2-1,TGCGCCAGCAGCCAAGATCGGTTGCTCTACAATGAGCAGTTCTTC,CASSQDRLLYNEQFF
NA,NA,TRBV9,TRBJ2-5,TGTGCCAGCAGCGTAGTAGGGGGACAAGGGGGGACCCAGTACTTC,CASSVVGGQGGTQYF
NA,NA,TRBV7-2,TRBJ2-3,TGTGCCAGCAGCTTAGGGGGCACAGATACGCAGTATTTT,CASSLGGTDTQYF
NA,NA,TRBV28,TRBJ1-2,TGTGCCAGCAGTGTTGTAGGTGGGGTTGCCGGCTACACCTTC,CASSVVGGVAGYTF
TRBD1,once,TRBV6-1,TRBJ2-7,TGTGCCAGCAGCGCCAGGACAGGGGGCGGCTACGAGCAGTACTTC,CASSARTGGGYEQYF
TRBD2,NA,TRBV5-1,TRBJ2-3,TGCGCCAGCAGCATGGGACTAGCGGGGCATCCCCTCACAGATACGCAGTATTTT,CASSMGLAGHPLTDTQYF
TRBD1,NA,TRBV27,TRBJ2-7,TGTGCCAGCAGTCCCCATGACCGGACAGGGACCGACGAGCAGTACTTC,CASSPHDRTGTDEQYF
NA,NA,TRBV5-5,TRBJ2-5,TGTGCCAGCAGCTTAGGACACGAGGAGACCCAGTACTTC,CASSLGHEETQYF